This T cell receptor beta chain appears in the sequencing data of a study of shared clonotypes between healthy human individuals. The protocol was immunoSEQ multiplex PCR, while the TCRdb copy is restricted to in-frame clones and leaves out a portion. The data hold 2 million to 2.5 million clones, with 85% to 95% observed a single time. All participating donors were Caucasian adults from Nashville, Tennessee. This TCR derives from a man aged 18 to 30 in good health. Some clones in this sample may be carry-over from other donors' samples. The sample taken for sequencing was naive CD4+ T cells from PBMCs. As for subset: CD45RA+ positively selected.

The CDR3 is CASSYRQGRDTQYF. DNA of the CDR3: TGTGCCAGCAGCTATCGACAGGGTAGGGATACGCAGTATTTT. The J gene is TRBJ2-3, the V gene TRBV7-2; 7 nucleotides agree with TRBD1. This CDR3 has 14 amino acids. Germline V lookup: CDR1 SGHTA, CDR2 FQGNSA. With 4 bases clipped from V and 6 bases from J, the junction kept 7 bases outside the gene matches.